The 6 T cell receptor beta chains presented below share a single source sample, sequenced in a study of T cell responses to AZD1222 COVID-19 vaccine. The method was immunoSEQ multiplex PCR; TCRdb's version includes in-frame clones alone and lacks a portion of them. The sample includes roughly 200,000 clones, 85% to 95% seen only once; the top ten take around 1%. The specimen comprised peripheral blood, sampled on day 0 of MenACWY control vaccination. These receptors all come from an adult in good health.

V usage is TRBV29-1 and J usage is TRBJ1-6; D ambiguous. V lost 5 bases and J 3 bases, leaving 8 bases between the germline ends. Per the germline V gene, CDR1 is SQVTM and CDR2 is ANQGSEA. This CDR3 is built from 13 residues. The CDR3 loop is CSVRFDYNSPLHF. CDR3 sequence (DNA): TGCAGCGTTAGGTTCGACTATAATTCACCCCTCCACTTT.

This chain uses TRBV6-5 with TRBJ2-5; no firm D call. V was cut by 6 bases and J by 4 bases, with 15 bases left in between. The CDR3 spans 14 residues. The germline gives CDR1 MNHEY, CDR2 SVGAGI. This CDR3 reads CASSGGWARETQYF. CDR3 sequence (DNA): TGTGCCAGCAGCGGCGGTTGGGCGAGAGAGACCCAGTACTTC.

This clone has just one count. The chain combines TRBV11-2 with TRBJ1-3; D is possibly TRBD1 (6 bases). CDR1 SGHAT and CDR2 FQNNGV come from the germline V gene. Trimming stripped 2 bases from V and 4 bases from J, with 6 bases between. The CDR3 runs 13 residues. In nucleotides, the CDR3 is TGTGCCAGCAGCTTAACAGGGGGAAACACCATATATTTT. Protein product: CASSLTGGNTIYF.

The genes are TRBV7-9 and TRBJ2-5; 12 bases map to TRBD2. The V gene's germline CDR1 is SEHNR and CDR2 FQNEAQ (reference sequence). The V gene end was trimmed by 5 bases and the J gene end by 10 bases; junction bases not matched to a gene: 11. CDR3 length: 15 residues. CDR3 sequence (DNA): TGTGCCAGCAGCCCACAAGGACTAGCGGGGCAACTCCAGTACTTC. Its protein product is CASSPQGLAGQLQYF.

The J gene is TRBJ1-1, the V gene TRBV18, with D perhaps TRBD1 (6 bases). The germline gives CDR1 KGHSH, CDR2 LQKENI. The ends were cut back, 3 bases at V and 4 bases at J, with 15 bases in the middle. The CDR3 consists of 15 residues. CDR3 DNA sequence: TGTGCCAGCTCACCCGCCAGGGGTAAGAGCACTGAAGCTTTCTTT. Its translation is CASSPARGKSTEAFF.

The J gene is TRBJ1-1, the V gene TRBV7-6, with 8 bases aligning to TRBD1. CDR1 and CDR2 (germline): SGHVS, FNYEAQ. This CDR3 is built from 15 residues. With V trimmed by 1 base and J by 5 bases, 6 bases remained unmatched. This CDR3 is CASSLVQGARTEAFF. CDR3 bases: TGTGCCAGCAGCTTAGTGCAGGGGGCAAGGACTGAAGCTTTCTTT. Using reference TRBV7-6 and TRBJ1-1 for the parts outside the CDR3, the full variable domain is GAGVSQSPRYKVTKRGQDVALRCDPISGHVSLYWYRQALGQGPEFLTYFNYEAQQDKSGLPNDRFSAERPEGSISTLTIQRTEQRDSAMYRCASSLVQGARTEAFFGQGTRLTVV.